Listed below are T cell receptor beta chains from one sample, sequenced in a study of blood T cell repertoires in COVID-19. The data were produced by immunoSEQ multiplex PCR, yet TCRdb's version contains in-frame clones alone and is incomplete. The repertoire consists of approximately 250,000 clones, with approximately 90% occurring once and the leading ten covering 1.2%. Source material: PBMCs or T cells enriched from blood (not recorded which). The receptors come from a woman between 40 and 55 years old with acute COVID-19. Both conserved end residues are part of each CDR3. D genes are given only for firm matches. Expanded clones are given a class, and other clones once, few, many or no size at all.

-	-	TRBV10-1	TRBJ1-6	13	TGCGCCAGCAGGGCAACAGAGAATTCACCCCTCCACTTT	CASRATENSPLHF
-	-	TRBV6-5	TRBJ2-7	14	TGTGCCAGCAGGGTGGCGGGGCACCCCTACGAGCAGTACTTC	CASRVAGHPYEQYF
-	-	TRBV24-1	TRBJ2-1	16	TGTGCCACCAGTGATTTGAATAGTTACTCCTACAATGAGCAGTTCTTC	CATSDLNSYSYNEQFF
TRBD2	-	TRBV27	TRBJ2-7	14	TGTGCCAGCAGTTTAGGCGGGAGTAAAAACGAGCAGTACTTC	CASSLGGSKNEQYF
-	-	TRBV24-1	TRBJ2-2	17	TGTGCCACCAGCCCCGGTGGGAGCGGGTATTACACCGGGGAGCTGTTTTTT	CATSPGGSGYYTGELFF
-	-	TRBV5-8	TRBJ1-1	15	TGTGCCAACCCGAACAGGGTCTCGGGAAACACTGAAGCTTTCTTT	CANPNRVSGNTEAFF
TRBD1	-	TRBV10-3	TRBJ1-1	13	TGTGCCATCAGGACAGGGCTTAACACTGAAGCTTTCTTT	CAIRTGLNTEAFF
-	-	TRBV5-6	TRBJ1-2	17	TGTGCCAGCAGCTTGGGGAGATCCGGGACAACCTTGGAGGGCTACACCTTC	CASSLGRSGTTLEGYTF
-	-	TRBV4-1	TRBJ2-5	15	TGCGCCAGCAGCCCCGAATCGGGATCCCAAGAGACCCAGTACTTC	CASSPESGSQETQYF
-	few	TRBV5-4	TRBJ2-2	16	TGTGCCAGCAGCTTGAAGGAGAGAAGGTCGGCCGGGGAGCTGTTTTTT	CASSLKERRSAGELFF
-	-	TRBV5-5	TRBJ2-5	11	TGTGCCAGCAGCGACTACGGGACCCAGTACTTC	CASSDYGTQYF
TRBD1	-	TRBV27	TRBJ2-5	14	TGTGCCAGCGGCGGACAGGGGGCGATTGAGACCCAGTACTTC	CASGGQGAIETQYF
-	-	TRBV5-4	TRBJ1-5	15	TGTGCCAGCAGCTTCGGGATGGGTAGCAATCAGCCCCAGCATTTT	CASSFGMGSNQPQHF
-	-	TRBV11-2	TRBJ1-2	16	TGTGCCAGCAGCCCACTCGGATCGGGGGGGCTCTATGGCTACACCTTC	CASSPLGSGGLYGYTF
-	-	TRBV3-1/TRBV3-2	TRBJ1-5	17	TGTGCCAGCAGCCCCGGGGGAGGGGATCTAAGCAATCAGCCCCAGCATTTT	CASSPGGGDLSNQPQHF
-	-	TRBV6-5	TRBJ1-1	15	TGTGCCAGCATTCTAGAGACCCAGGGAATCTCTGAAGCTTTCTTT	CASILETQGISEAFF
-	once	TRBV14	TRBJ1-2	15	TGTGCCAGCAGCCAAGTCCCAGGGGTTAGCTATGGCTACACCTTC	CASSQVPGVSYGYTF
TRBD1	-	TRBV18	TRBJ1-2	17	TGTGCCAGCTCACCCCGGGACAGACCAAGCCCTAACTATGGCTACACCTTC	CASSPRDRPSPNYGYTF
TRBD1	-	TRBV28	TRBJ1-6	12	TGTGCCAGTGGGACAGGGGGTTCACCCCTCCACTTT	CASGTGGSPLHF
TRBD2	-	TRBV7-2	TRBJ2-1	17	TGTGCCAGCAGCTCTAGGACTAGCGGGAGAATTAGGGGTGAGCAGTTCTTC	CASSSRTSGRIRGEQFF
TRBD1	-	TRBV4-3	TRBJ1-5	15	TGCGCCAGCAGCCAAAACAGGGGATTGAATCAGCCCCAGCATTTT	CASSQNRGLNQPQHF
TRBD2	-	TRBV6-5	TRBJ2-1	15	TGTGCCAGCACCCCCGGCGGGAGGCCTGGAAATGAGCAGTTCTTC	CASTPGGRPGNEQFF
TRBD1	few	TRBV15	TRBJ1-2	15	TGTGCCACCAGCAGAGGACAGACAGGGAACTATGGCTACACCTTC	CATSRGQTGNYGYTF
-	-	TRBV20-1	TRBJ2-1	12	TGCAGTGCGAGTTGGACTTGGGGTGAGCAGTTCTTC	CSASWTWGEQFF
-	once	TRBV4-1	TRBJ2-7	15	TGCGCCAGCAGCCAAGGGCACAGGGCTACCTACGAGCAGTACTTC	CASSQGHRATYEQYF
-	-	TRBV11-2	TRBJ1-1	15	TGTGCCAGCAGCTTAACAAGCGGACAGCGCACTGAAGCTTTCTTT	CASSLTSGQRTEAFF
-	-	TRBV5-4	TRBJ1-1	12	TGTGCCAGCAGTTATGACTTGTATGAAGCTTTCTTT	CASSYDLYEAFF
-	-	TRBV18	TRBJ1-2	14	TGTGCCAGCTCACCACCGGGTCGAGGGTCTGGCTACACCTTC	CASSPPGRGSGYTF
-	-	TRBV12-3/TRBV12-4	TRBJ1-3	13	TGTGCCAGCAGTTTAATTCCTCGGGACACCATATATTTT	CASSLIPRDTIYF
TRBD2	-	TRBV24-1	TRBJ2-2	19	TGTGCCACCAGTGATGGACTAGCGGGAGGTTCGATAGACACCGGGGAGCTGTTTTTT	CATSDGLAGGSIDTGELFF
-	once	TRBV11-3	TRBJ1-6	13	TGTGCCAGCAGCTCCCCGCGGGGGTCACCCCTCCACTTT	CASSSPRGSPLHF
TRBD2	-	TRBV7-3	TRBJ2-1	12	TGTGCTAGCGGGACTAGCGCCTATGAGCAGTTCTTC	CASGTSAYEQFF